This T cell receptor (beta chain) was identified during a study of PD-1 blockade in classical Hodgkin lymphoma (dated by TCRdb to 2019 to 2021). Describing the broader study: Nivolumab dosing was 3 mg/kg intravenously every 2 weeks, continuing until either disease progression or unacceptable toxicity. A peripheral blood immune signature of response to PD-1 blockade in classical Hodgkin lymphoma was defined using TCR beta sequencing and CyTOF.

Per the germline V gene (reference sequence), MNHEY is the CDR1 and SMNVEV is the CDR2. Inclusive of the bounding cysteine and phenylalanine, the CDR3 is 14 residues long. The read is trimmed to its CDR3 DNA, 42 bases read in frame from base 1. Deletion took 7 bases off V and 0 bases off J, with a span of 12 bases between the germline ends. General findings and caveats noted by the study authors: Lower diversity was seen in patients whose nivolumab began less than 1 year after ASCT, and these patients were left out of later analyses so that immune reconstitution would not confound the results. Trial patients with a complete response had baseline diversity similar to that of newly diagnosed patients, while partial responders and progressors had significantly lower diversity. Newly diagnosed patients were reported to have lower baseline TCR diversity than healthy donors, and relapsed/refractory patients were reported to have lower baseline TCR diversity still. A significant rise by C4D1 was seen in CD4+ but not CD8+ TCR diversity (p=0.0027 vs p=0.16), with the rise being most apparent in complete responders (p=0.02). The study covered only a single clinical trial cohort, and the causes of the repertoire differences, possibly disease activity or prior therapy, were still not defined.

Taken with the paper, the label for time point translates to: cycle 1 day 1 (C1D1), immediately before nivolumab initiation. Relapse after autologous stem cell transplantation had occurred in all trial patients, and cohorts A, B and C were distinguished by prior brentuximab vedotin exposure. The trial cohort included around 60 patients with relapsed/refractory classical Hodgkin lymphoma, and each patient had a best overall response of complete response, partial response or progressive disease. Single-agent nivolumab was administered to trial patients in the multi-cohort phase II CheckMate 205 trial. An independent review committee assessed best overall response by applying the 2007 International Working Group response criteria. PBMCs from the trial were collected at three points: immediately before nivolumab initiation (C1D1), and during therapy at cycle 2 day 1 and cycle 4 day 1. After peripheral blood was drawn into 8 mL Vacutainer Cell Preparation Tubes, PBMCs were isolated by centrifugation and then cryopreserved.

The Qiagen DNeasy kit was used to extract genomic DNA from unsorted PBMCs and from the negatively selected CD4+ and CD8+ fractions. Using primers that anneal to V and J segments, immunoSEQ multiplex PCR amplified the TCR beta CDR3 regions. A synthetic immune receptor repertoire was used to minimize amplification bias, and any residual bias was removed computationally once sequencing was done. The original methods were these. Custom Python scripts were used to quantify repertoire diversity as the Shannon entropy index. Unsorted, CD4+ and CD8+ repertoires were examined separately, except in combined analyses, for which CD4+ and CD8+ sequences were merged in silico. Clonal expansion was defined as at least a 2-fold frequency increase after treatment relative to C1D1, with a pseudocount of 0.5 for undetected baseline clones. Singleton clones were defined as clones with 0 or 1 copy at C1D1, and non-singleton clones were defined as clones with 2 or more copies. Clones expanded in unsorted samples were annotated as CD4+, CD8+ or unknown by matching protein sequences in sorted samples from the same patient. Wilcoxon tests on paired samples were used to test changes in diversity from C1D1 to C4D1. TCRdb stores this immuneACCESS table with in-frame sequences only. Part of the clones is absent; in the studies checked, under half of the shortfall reflects unresolved V genes, and no reason is known for the rest. D and trimming come from the DNA, and the V and J calls and clone size come from that table. Across this sample there are about 12,000 clones, with about 91% seen only once. 10% to 13% of the sample comes from the top ten.

A remark on this clone: The antigen this receptor binds is unknown. Per-base quality was not reported, and no clone a single base away is much larger than it.

The TCR originated in a human donor with classical Hodgkin lymphoma. The sample here was peripheral blood mononuclear cells (PBMCs), taken at baseline. The sequence is built from TRBV27 and TRBJ2-5, with a tentative D call of TRBD1 or TRBD2, each matching 5 bases. The nucleotide sequence reads as follows: TGTGCCAGCAAACCCTGGGGGTACCAAGAGACCCAGTACTTC. This sequence encodes CASKPWGYQETQYF.